These 12 T cell receptor beta chains came from one sample sequenced in a study of response to subunit inactivated influenza vaccine. One entry per CDR3 protein results from TCRdb running MiXCR on the RT-PCR reads. The sample shows 300,000 to 350,000 distinct CDR3 sequences, 21% of them seen only once. Material: PBMCs from blood, obtained 21 months after vaccination. These receptors all come from a man aged 50-75 years who received an inactivated influenza vaccine.

The chain links TRBV28 to TRBJ1-3; no reliable D call. Germline lookup yields CDR1 MDHEN and CDR2 SYDVKM. With 6 bases removed from V and 0 bases from J, the gap between germline ends came to 24 bases. The CDR3 runs 19 residues. CDR3 protein: CASSDFRVLLLGSGNTIYF. The CDR3 region has the DNA TGTGCCAGCAGCGACTTTAGAGTCCTCCTCCTTGGCTCTGGAAACACCATATATTTT.

The CDR3 loop is CSARDRGRSSYEQYF. Here the CDR3 DNA reads TGCAGTGCTAGAGATCGGGGCAGGAGCTCCTACGAGCAGTACTTC. The chain uses TRBV20-1 and TRBJ2-7, with D perhaps TRBD1 or TRBD2 (5 bases each). CDR1 is DFQATT, CDR2 SNEGSKA, per germline (reference sequence). There are 15 residues in the CDR3. V was shortened by 0 bases and J by 0 bases, with 12 bases between the two germline ends.

The rearrangement links TRBV10-3 to TRBJ1-2; D gene uncertain. CDR1 ENHRY and CDR2 SYGVKD come from the germline V gene. This CDR3 is 13 amino acids long. V was cut by 9 bases and J by 4 bases, with 15 bases left in between. The CDR3 reads CAISDPTAYGYTF. The DNA of the CDR3 is TGTGCCATATCGGATCCCACGGCCTATGGCTACACCTTC.

There are a few counts of this clonotype. The rearrangement links TRBV20-1 to TRBJ1-2, with TRBD1 identical over 7 bases. The length of the CDR3 is 13 residues. The J segment lost 4 bases and the V segment lost 5 bases, leaving 7 bases of the junction unmatched. In germline, CDR1 is DFQATT, CDR2 SNEGSKA (reference sequence). The CDR3 region is CSAGPGQRYGYTF. The CDR3 coding sequence is TGCAGTGCTGGCCCGGGACAGCGCTATGGCTACACCTTC.

The rearrangement links TRBV6-1 to TRBJ2-7; 7 bases agree with TRBD1. Germline V gene lookup returns CDR1 MNHNS and CDR2 SASEGT. J gave up 3 bases and V 6 bases, and 11 bases lay outside the gene matches. This CDR3 is built from 15 residues. CDR3: CASSRRRDSRYEQYF. CDR3 nucleotides: TGTGCCAGCAGCCGACGCAGGGACAGTCGCTACGAGCAGTACTTC.

J is TRBJ2-4 and V is TRBV21-1; the table's TRBD1 call for D was not verified on the DNA. TRBV21-1 represents a pseudogene. This CDR3 region has 14 residues. The CDR3 spells CASSKHRAKNIQYF. CDR3 coding DNA: TGTGCCAGCAGCAAACACAGGGCGAAAAACATTCAGTACTTC.

This clonotype came up a few times. The chain recombines TRBV10-2 with TRBJ1-2, with unresolved D. This CDR3 contains 12 residues. In germline, CDR1 is WSHSY, CDR2 SAAADI. With 3 bases removed from V and 3 bases from J, the gap between germline ends came to 5 bases. CDR3 region: CASSDGDYGYTF. CDR3 nucleotide sequence: TGCGCCAGCAGTGACGGAGACTATGGCTACACCTTC.

There are a few counts of this clonotype. The chain combines TRBV20-1 with TRBJ1-5, with D uncertain. The CDR3 has 13 amino acids. CDR1 is DFQATT and CDR2 is SNEGSKA in the germline V gene (reference sequence). V was pared by 4 bases and J by 4 bases, with 11 bases between. The CDR3: CSATVQPNQPQHF. The CDR3 DNA reads as TGCAGTGCTACTGTCCAGCCGAATCAGCCCCAGCATTTT.

The chain is built from TRBV20-1 and TRBJ1-5, with D possibly being TRBD1 (6 bases). Trimming left V 0 bases short and J 0 bases short, with 12 bases between. Germline V lookup: CDR1 DFQATT, CDR2 SNEGSKA (reference sequence). The CDR3 extends over 16 amino acids. In DNA, the CDR3 is TGCAGTGCTAGAGACCCGGCGACAGGTAGCAATCAGCCCCAGCATTTT. Its translation is CSARDPATGSNQPQHF.

This clonotype came up a few times. Written as DNA, the CDR3 is TGTGCCAGCAGCGTCCTGACTAACACAGATACGCAGTATTTT. Translated: CASSVLTNTDTQYF. The rearrangement joins TRBV9 to TRBJ2-3, with a tentative D call TRBD2 (5 bases). Germline V gene lookup returns CDR1 SGDLS and CDR2 YYNGEE. Trimming pared 2 bases from V and 2 bases from J, leaving 9 bases between. CDR3 length: 14 amino acids. Filled out from reference TRBV9 and TRBJ2-3, the complete variable domain reads DSGVTQTPKHLITATGQRVTLRCSPRSGDLSVYWYQQSLDQGLQFLIQYYNGEERAKGNILERFSAQQFPDLHSELNLSSLELGDSALYFCASSVLTNTDTQYFGPGTRLTVL.

The chain uses TRBV28 and TRBJ2-2; D ambiguous. V lost 6 bases, J lost 0 bases, and 11 bases lay in between. The germline gives CDR1 MDHEN, CDR2 SYDVKM. This CDR3 spans 15 amino acids. For the CDR3, the DNA is TGTGCCAGCAGATGGACGTACTCGAACACCGGGGAGCTGTTTTTT. This sequence encodes CASRWTYSNTGELFF.

The sample holds a few counts of this clonotype. The rearrangement links TRBV7-9 to TRBJ1-4, with D tentatively TRBD1 (5 bases). V was pared by 1 base and J by 0 bases, with 9 bases between. The CDR3 runs to 16 residues. Germline V gene data show CDR1 as SEHNR and CDR2 as FQNEAQ (reference sequence). The DNA for the CDR3 is TGTGCCAGCAGCTTAGGCAGGGATGCAACTAATGAAAAACTGTTTTTT. Translating gives CASSLGRDATNEKLFF.